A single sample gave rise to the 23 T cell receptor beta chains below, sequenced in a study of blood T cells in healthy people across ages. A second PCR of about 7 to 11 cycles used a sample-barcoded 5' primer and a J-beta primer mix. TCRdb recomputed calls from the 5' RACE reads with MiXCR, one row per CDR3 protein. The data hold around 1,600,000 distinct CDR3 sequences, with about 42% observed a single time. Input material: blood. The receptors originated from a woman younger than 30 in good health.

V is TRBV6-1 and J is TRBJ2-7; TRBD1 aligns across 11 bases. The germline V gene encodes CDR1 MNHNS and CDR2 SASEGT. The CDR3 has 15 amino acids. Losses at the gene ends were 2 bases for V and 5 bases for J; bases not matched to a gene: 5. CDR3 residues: CASSERGTGGDEQYF. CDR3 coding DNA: TGTGCCAGCAGTGAAAGGGGGACAGGGGGTGACGAGCAGTACTTC.

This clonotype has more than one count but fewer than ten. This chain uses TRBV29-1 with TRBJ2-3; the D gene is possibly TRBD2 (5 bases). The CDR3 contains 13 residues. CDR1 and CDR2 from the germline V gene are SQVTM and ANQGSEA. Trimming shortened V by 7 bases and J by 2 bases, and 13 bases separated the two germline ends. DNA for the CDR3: TGCAGCGGGTCGGGATATTACACAGATACGCAGTATTTT. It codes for CSGSGYYTDTQYF.

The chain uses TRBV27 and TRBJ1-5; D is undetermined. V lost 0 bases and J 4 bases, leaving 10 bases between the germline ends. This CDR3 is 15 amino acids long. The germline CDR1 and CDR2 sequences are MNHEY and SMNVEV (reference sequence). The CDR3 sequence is CASSLSNLKNQPQHF. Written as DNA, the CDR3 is TGTGCCAGCAGTTTATCGAACCTGAAGAATCAGCCCCAGCATTTT.

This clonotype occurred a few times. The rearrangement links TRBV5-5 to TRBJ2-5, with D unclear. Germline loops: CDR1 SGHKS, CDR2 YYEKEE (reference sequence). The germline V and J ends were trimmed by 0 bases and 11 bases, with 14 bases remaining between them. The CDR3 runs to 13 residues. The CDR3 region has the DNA TGTGCCAGCAGCTTGGAAAAGGGTCATGAGCAGTACTTC. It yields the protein CASSLEKGHEQYF.

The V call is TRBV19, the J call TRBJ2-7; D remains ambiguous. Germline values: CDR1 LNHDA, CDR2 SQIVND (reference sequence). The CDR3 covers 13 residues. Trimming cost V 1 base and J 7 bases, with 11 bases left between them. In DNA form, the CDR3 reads TGTGCCAGTAGTATAGGAGGCTACAATGAGCAGTACTTC. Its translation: CASSIGGYNEQYF.

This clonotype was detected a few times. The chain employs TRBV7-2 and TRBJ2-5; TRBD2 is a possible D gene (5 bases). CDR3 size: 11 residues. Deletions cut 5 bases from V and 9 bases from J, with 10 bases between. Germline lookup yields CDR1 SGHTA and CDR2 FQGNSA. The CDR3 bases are TGTGCCAGCAGCGAAGAGGGTGCCCAGTACTTC. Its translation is CASSEEGAQYF.

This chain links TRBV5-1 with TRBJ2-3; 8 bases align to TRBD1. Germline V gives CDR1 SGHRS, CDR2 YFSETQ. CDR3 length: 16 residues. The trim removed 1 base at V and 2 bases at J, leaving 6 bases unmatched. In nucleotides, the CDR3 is TGCGCCAGCAGCTTGATGCGACAGGGGAACACAGATACGCAGTATTTT. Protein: CASSLMRQGNTDTQYF.

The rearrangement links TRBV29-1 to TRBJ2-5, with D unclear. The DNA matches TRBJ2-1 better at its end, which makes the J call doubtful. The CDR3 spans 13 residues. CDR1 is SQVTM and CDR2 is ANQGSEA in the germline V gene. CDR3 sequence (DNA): TGCAGCGTTACCCGACTGATACAAGAGACCCAGTTCTTC. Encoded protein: CSVTRLIQETQFF.

The CDR3 DNA sequence: TGCGCCAGCAGCTTGGAGGCCAGGGCGGGCACTGAAGCTTTCTTT. Protein: CASSLEARAGTEAFF. The rearrangement joins TRBV5-1 to TRBJ1-1; maybe TRBD1 (5 bases). Germline CDR1 and CDR2: SGHRS and YFSETQ. The V and J ends lost 0 bases and 4 bases respectively, with 13 bases between them. The CDR3 sequence is 15 residues long.

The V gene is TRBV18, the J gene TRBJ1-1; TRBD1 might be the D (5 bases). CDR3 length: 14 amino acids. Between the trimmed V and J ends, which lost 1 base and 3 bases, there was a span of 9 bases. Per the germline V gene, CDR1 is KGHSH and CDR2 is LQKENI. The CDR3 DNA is TGTGCCAGCTCACCACTTGGGGACGACACTGAAGCTTTCTTT. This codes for CASSPLGDDTEAFF.

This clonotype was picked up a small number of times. CDR3 loop: CASSPPRTGGSYNEQYF. Written as DNA, the CDR3 is TGTGCCAGCAGTCCGCCCCGGACAGGAGGCTCCTACAATGAGCAGTACTTC. V and J are TRBV12-3 or TRBV12-4 and TRBJ2-1; 7 bases align to TRBD1. Judging by the DNA end, TRBJ2-7 fits better; the J call may be wrong. CDR3 size: 17 residues.

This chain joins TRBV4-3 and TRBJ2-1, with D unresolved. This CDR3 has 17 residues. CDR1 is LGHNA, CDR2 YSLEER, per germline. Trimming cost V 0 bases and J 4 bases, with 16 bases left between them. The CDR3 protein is CASSQEGFRSPYNEQFF. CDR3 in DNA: TGCGCCAGCAGCCAAGAGGGGTTCAGGAGCCCGTACAATGAGCAGTTCTTC.

CDR3 protein: CASGAAGRGGYTF. CDR3 sequence (DNA): TGTGCCAGCGGAGCAGCGGGGCGAGGTGGCTACACCTTC. The V call is TRBV12-3 or TRBV12-4, the J call TRBJ1-2; weak D call: TRBD1 (5 bases). V was cut by 8 bases and J by 7 bases, with 17 bases left in between. This CDR3 has 13 residues.

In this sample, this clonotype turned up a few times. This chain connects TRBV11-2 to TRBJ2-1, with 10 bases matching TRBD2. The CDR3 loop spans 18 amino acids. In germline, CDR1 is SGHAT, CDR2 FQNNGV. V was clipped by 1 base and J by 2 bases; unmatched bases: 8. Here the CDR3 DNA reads TGTGCCAGCAGCTTAGGGCTAGCGGGAGTAAGAACCTACAATGAGCAGTTCTTC. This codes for CASSLGLAGVRTYNEQFF.

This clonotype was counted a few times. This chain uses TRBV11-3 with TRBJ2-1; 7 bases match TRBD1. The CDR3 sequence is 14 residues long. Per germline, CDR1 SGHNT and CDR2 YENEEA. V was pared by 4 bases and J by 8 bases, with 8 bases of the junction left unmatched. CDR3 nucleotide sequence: TGTGCCAGCAGCTCACCATCCACAGGGGATGAGCAGTTCTTC. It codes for CASSSPSTGDEQFF.

In DNA form, the CDR3 reads TGTGCCAGCAGTAAGGGTGGCACAGATACGCAGTATTTT. Protein: CASSKGGTDTQYF. The chain is built from TRBV6-1 and TRBJ2-3; D is unresolved. Germline CDR1 and CDR2: MNHNS and SASEGT. The CDR3 length is 13 residues. Trimming stripped 5 bases from V and 1 base from J, with 7 bases between.

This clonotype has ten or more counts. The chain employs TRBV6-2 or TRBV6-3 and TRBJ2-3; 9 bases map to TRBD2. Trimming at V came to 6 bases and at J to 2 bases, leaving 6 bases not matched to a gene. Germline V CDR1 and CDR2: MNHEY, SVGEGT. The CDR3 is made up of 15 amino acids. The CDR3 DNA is TGTGCCAGCAGCTCGCTAGCGGGGTACACAGATACGCAGTATTTT. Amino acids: CASSSLAGYTDTQYF.

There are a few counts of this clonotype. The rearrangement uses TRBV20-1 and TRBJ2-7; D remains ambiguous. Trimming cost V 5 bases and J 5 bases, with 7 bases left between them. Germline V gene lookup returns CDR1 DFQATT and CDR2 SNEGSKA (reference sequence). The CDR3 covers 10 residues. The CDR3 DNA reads TGCAGTGCTTCAGACCACGAGCAGTACTTC. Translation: CSASDHEQYF.

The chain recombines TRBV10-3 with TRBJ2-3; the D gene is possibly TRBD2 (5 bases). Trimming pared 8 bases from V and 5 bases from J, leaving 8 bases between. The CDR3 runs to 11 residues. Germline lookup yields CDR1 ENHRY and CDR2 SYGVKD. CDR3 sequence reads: CAIGSGDTQYF. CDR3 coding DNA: TGTGCCATCGGCAGCGGAGATACGCAGTATTTT.

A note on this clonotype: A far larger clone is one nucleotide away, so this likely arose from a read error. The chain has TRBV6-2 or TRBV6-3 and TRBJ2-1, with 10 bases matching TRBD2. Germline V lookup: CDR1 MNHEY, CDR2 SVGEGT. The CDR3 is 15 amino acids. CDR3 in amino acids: CASSPTSGAYNGQFF. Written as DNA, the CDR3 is TGTGCCAGCAGCCCAACTAGCGGGGCCTACAATGGGCAGTTCTTC.

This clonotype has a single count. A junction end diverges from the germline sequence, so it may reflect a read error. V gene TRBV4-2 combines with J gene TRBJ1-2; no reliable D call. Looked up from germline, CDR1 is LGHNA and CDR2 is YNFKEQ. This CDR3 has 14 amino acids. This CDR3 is CASSLSRSAYGHTF. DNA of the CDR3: TGTGCCAGCAGCCTCTCCCGGTCAGCCTATGGCCACACCTTC.

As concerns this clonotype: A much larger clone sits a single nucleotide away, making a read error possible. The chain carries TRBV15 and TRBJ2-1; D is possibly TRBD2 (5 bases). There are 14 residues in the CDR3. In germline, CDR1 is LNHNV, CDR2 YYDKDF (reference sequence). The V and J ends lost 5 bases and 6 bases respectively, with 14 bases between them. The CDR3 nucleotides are TGTGCCACCAGCGTGGGGAGCGTTACCAATGAGCAGTTCTTC. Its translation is CATSVGSVTNEQFF.

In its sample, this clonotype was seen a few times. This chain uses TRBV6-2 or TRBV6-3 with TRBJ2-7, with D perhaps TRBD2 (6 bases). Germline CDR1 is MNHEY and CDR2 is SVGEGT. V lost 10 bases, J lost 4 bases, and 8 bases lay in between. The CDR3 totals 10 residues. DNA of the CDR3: TGTGCCATCAGCGGGTACGAGCAGTACTTC. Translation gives CAISGYEQYF.